Below, 25 T cell receptor beta chains from the same sample are listed, as sequenced in a study of T-cell reconstitution after alpha-beta-depleted transplantation in children. Preparation of the TCRbeta library used unique molecular identifiers. MiXCR was run by TCRdb on the PCR reads, yielding one entry per CDR3 protein. This table holds approximately 340,000 distinct CDR3 sequences, 10% found once. The sample consisted of PBMCs from the stem cell graft donor, taken from the stem cell graft. The receptors here all came from a human donor who donated a stem cell graft to a child with acute lymphoblastic leukemia.

The CDR3 reads CATSDRTRGTDTQYF. The DNA for the CDR3 is TGTGCCACCAGTGATAGGACCAGGGGCACAGATACGCAGTATTTT. The chain couples TRBV24-1 to TRBJ2-3, with a tentative D call TRBD1 (5 bases). Germline assignment: CDR1 KGHDR and CDR2 SFDVKD. V was pared by 3 bases and J by 1 base, with 10 bases between. The CDR3 is made up of 15 amino acids.

This clonotype was found a few times. The V gene is TRBV12-3 or TRBV12-4, the J gene TRBJ2-1; 9 nucleotides align to TRBD1. Trimming cost V 7 bases and J 9 bases; bases outside gene matches: 7. The CDR3 runs to 13 residues. CDR3 DNA: TGTGCCAGCACCTGGGACAGGGTCTCTGAGCAGTTCTTC. This translates into CASTWDRVSEQFF.

The CDR3 coding sequence is TGCGCCAGCAGCCCCTACGAGAGGCACGAGCAGTACTTC. This encodes CASSPYERHEQYF. V usage is TRBV4-3 and J usage is TRBJ2-7; no definite D call. From germline, CDR1 is LGHNA and CDR2 YSLEER. This CDR3 comprises 13 residues. Trimming cost V 4 bases and J 5 bases, with 12 bases left between them.

This clonotype was recorded many times. The chain joins TRBV20-1 to TRBJ2-3, with TRBD1 as a possible D gene (5 bases). Trimming left V 3 bases short and J 1 base short, with 8 bases between. Germline-derived CDR1 and CDR2 are DFQATT and SNEGSKA (reference sequence). The CDR3 consists of 13 residues. The CDR3 is CSARKTGTDTQYF. CDR3 coding DNA: TGCAGTGCTAGGAAGACAGGCACAGATACGCAGTATTTT.

The V and J genes are TRBV7-6 and TRBJ2-4; TRBD2 agrees at 9 bases. The germline V gene has CDR1 SGHVS and CDR2 FNYEAQ. Trimming took 0 bases from V and 0 from J; bases not matched to a gene: 3. This CDR3 is 17 amino acids long. The CDR3 loop is CASSLARGGIAKNIQYF. CDR3 coding DNA: TGTGCCAGCAGCTTAGCGCGGGGGGGAATAGCCAAAAACATTCAGTACTTC.

This clonotype has ten or more counts. At one end the junction does not follow the germline gene, possibly because of a read error. The chain carries TRBV7-7 and TRBJ2-1; 12 nucleotides line up with TRBD2. The germline CDR1 and CDR2 sequences are SSHAT and FNYEAQ (reference sequence). This CDR3 is 15 amino acids long. CDR3 nucleotide sequence: TGTGCTAGCAGCTTAAATGGACTAGCGGGAAGTGAGCAGTTCTTC. Its protein product is CASSLNGLAGSEQFF.

This chain links TRBV10-3 with TRBJ1-5; 7 bases line up with TRBD1. This CDR3 has 14 amino acids. CDR1 and CDR2 from the germline V gene are ENHRY and SYGVKD. V trimming: 2 bases; J trimming: 6 bases; junction bases outside the gene matches: 4. DNA of the CDR3: TGTGCCATCAGTGAGACAGGGGTGAGTCAGCCCCAGCATTTT. It is translated as CAISETGVSQPQHF.

This clonotype was seen ten or more times. This chain connects TRBV4-1 to TRBJ2-1; D gene unclear. The CDR3 spans 12 residues. V dropped 2 bases and J dropped 6 bases, with 5 bases sitting between them. Germline V gene lookup returns CDR1 MGHRA and CDR2 YSYEKL. CDR3 residues: CASSQYSNEQFF. The CDR3 region has the DNA TGCGCCAGCAGCCAATATAGCAATGAGCAGTTCTTC.

The chain uses TRBV12-3 or TRBV12-4 and TRBJ1-5, with a tentative D call TRBD1 (5 bases). The CDR3 loop spans 15 amino acids. V was shortened by 7 bases and J by 5 bases, with 18 bases between the two germline ends. Here the CDR3 reads CASTPGGVRDQPQHF. The CDR3, as DNA: TGTGCCAGCACCCCTGGGGGTGTTCGGGATCAGCCCCAGCATTTT.

The V and J genes are TRBV7-2 and TRBJ2-7, with 7 bases fitting TRBD2. The CDR3 contains 15 residues. Losses at the gene ends were 0 bases for V and 4 bases for J; bases not matched to a gene: 6. The germline V gene encodes CDR1 SGHTA and CDR2 FQGNSA. For the CDR3, the DNA is TGTGCCAGCAGCTTAGCGCCTAGCGGACCTTACGAGCAGTACTTC. Residues: CASSLAPSGPYEQYF.

A few counts support this clonotype. The rearrangement uses TRBV28 and TRBJ2-1; 9 bases match TRBD1. V was clipped by 6 bases and J by 7 bases; unmatched bases: 16. The germline V gene has CDR1 MDHEN and CDR2 SYDVKM. This CDR3 has 17 residues. In nucleotides, the CDR3 is TGTGCCAGCAGCTCCGGGACAGGGTGGTCCCCTACAAATGAGCAGTTCTTC. Translation gives CASSSGTGWSPTNEQFF.

At least ten counts were recorded for this clonotype. This chain uses TRBV4-3 with TRBJ2-2; D perhaps matches TRBD1 (6 bases). The V end was cut by 4 bases, the J end by 3 bases, with 18 bases between. CDR1 is LGHNA, CDR2 YSLEER, per germline. CDR3 length: 17 residues. In nucleotides, the CDR3 is TGCGCCAGCAGCCGTAAACCCGGCGGACAGCACACCGGGGAGCTGTTTTTT. Translating it yields CASSRKPGGQHTGELFF.

This clonotype has ten or more counts. This chain uses TRBV5-1 with TRBJ1-3; no definite D call. Trimming left V 1 base short and J 2 bases short, with 13 bases between. Germline CDR1 reads SGHRS; CDR2 reads YFSETQ. The CDR3 contains 16 residues. Here the CDR3 reads CASSLREAVTGNTIYF. In nucleotides, the CDR3 is TGCGCCAGCAGCTTGCGGGAGGCGGTAACTGGAAACACCATATATTTT.

There are a few counts of this clonotype. The chain links TRBV5-5 to TRBJ1-1, with D possibly being TRBD1 (6 bases). This CDR3 spans 15 amino acids. Germline V gene lookup returns CDR1 SGHKS and CDR2 YYEKEE (reference sequence). The ends were cut back, 3 bases at V and 0 bases at J, with 12 bases in the middle. CDR3 in DNA: TGTGCCAGCAGCTCCAACAGGGCCTTGAACACTGAAGCTTTCTTT. This encodes CASSSNRALNTEAFF.

This clonotype was seen at least ten times. The chain couples TRBV28 to TRBJ1-6; no clear D gene. There are 15 residues in the CDR3. V lost 4 bases, J lost 6 bases, and 13 bases lay in between. From germline, CDR1 is MDHEN and CDR2 SYDVKM. The CDR3 sequence is CASSSHSPGNSPLHF. The DNA of the CDR3 is TGTGCCAGCAGTTCTCACTCACCGGGTAATTCACCCCTCCACTTT.

This clonotype was recorded many times. This chain uses TRBV20-1 with TRBJ2-2; 11 positions agree with TRBD1. Unmatched junction bases numbered 6, after V lost 2 bases and J lost 4 bases. CDR1 and CDR2 (germline): DFQATT, SNEGSKA (reference sequence). CDR3 length: 16 amino acids. The CDR3 region has the DNA TGCAGTGCTAGACCCTGGGACAGGGGGTCCACCGGGGAGCTGTTTTTT. It yields the protein CSARPWDRGSTGELFF.

The sample holds many counts of this clonotype. The chain recombines TRBV18 with TRBJ2-1; 11 nucleotides match TRBD1. The CDR3 extends over 16 amino acids. The V gene end was trimmed by 5 bases and the J gene end by 4 bases; junction bases not matched to a gene: 7. Germline V gives CDR1 KGHSH, CDR2 LQKENI. This CDR3 reads CASSEFGTGGYNEQFF. The CDR3 region has the DNA TGTGCCAGCTCAGAATTCGGGACAGGGGGTTACAATGAGCAGTTCTTC.

CDR3 in amino acids: CATSRDTGSPLHF. CDR3 coding DNA: TGTGCCACCAGCAGAGATACAGGTTCACCCCTCCACTTT. This chain uses TRBV15 with TRBJ1-6; D is possibly TRBD1 (5 bases). Germline-derived CDR1 and CDR2 are LNHNV and YYDKDF (reference sequence). With 0 bases removed from V and 9 bases from J, the gap between germline ends came to 6 bases. The CDR3 covers 13 residues.

The rearrangement links TRBV29-1 to TRBJ2-5; TRBD1 agrees at 9 bases. V shed 6 bases and J 5 bases; nucleotides not matched to a gene: 10. Looked up from germline, CDR1 is SQVTM and CDR2 is ANQGSEA. The length of the CDR3 is 14 residues. The CDR3 sequence: CSVRPGTGRETQYF. DNA of the CDR3: TGCAGCGTCCGCCCCGGGACAGGGCGTGAGACCCAGTACTTC.

The genes are TRBV4-3 and TRBJ2-7; TRBD2 might be the D (6 bases). The CDR3 sequence is 14 residues long. V was cut by 1 base and J by 5 bases, with 12 bases left in between. Germline assignment: CDR1 LGHNA and CDR2 YSLEER. The DNA for the CDR3 is TGCGCCAGCAGCCAAGTTGGGGGGTCCAACGAGCAGTACTTC. Residues: CASSQVGGSNEQYF.

This clonotype has a handful of counts. This chain links TRBV3-1 with TRBJ2-7, with D possibly being TRBD2 (6 bases). V gave up 0 bases and J gave up 0 bases, with 12 bases separating them. The germline gives CDR1 LGHDT, CDR2 YNNKEL (reference sequence). CDR3 size: 16 residues. The CDR3 coding sequence is TGTGCCAGCAGCCAAGATCTCGAGCGGGCCTCCTACGAGCAGTACTTC. Its protein is CASSQDLERASYEQYF.

This clonotype showed up many times. The chain is built from TRBV29-1 and TRBJ2-7, with 12 nucleotides matching TRBD2. The ends lost 6 bases at V and 1 base at J; junction bases unmatched: 4. This CDR3 comprises 14 residues. In germline, CDR1 is SQVTM, CDR2 ANQGSEA. The CDR3 here is CSVDGLAGSYEQYF. Here the CDR3 DNA reads TGCAGCGTCGACGGACTAGCGGGGTCCTACGAGCAGTACTTC.

This clonotype appeared many times. The genes are TRBV2 and TRBJ1-2; D unclear. V was cut by 6 bases and J by 8 bases, with 16 bases left in between. Per the germline V gene, CDR1 is SNHLY and CDR2 is FYNNEI. The CDR3 contains 13 residues. The CDR3 DNA sequence: TGTGCCAGCAGCCCCAGTGATATAAAAGGCTACACCTTC. This gives the protein CASSPSDIKGYTF.

Only a few counts were recorded for this clonotype. The rearrangement links TRBV5-1 to TRBJ2-7; 7 nucleotides align to TRBD1. J was trimmed by 2 bases and V by 1 base; bases with no gene match: 9. The CDR3 length is 16 residues. Germline V lookup: CDR1 SGHRS, CDR2 YFSETQ. Here the CDR3 reads CASSLSDREGAYEQYF. DNA for the CDR3: TGCGCCAGCAGCTTGTCTGACAGGGAAGGAGCCTACGAGCAGTACTTC. The full variable domain, its missing parts supplied by reference TRBV5-1 and TRBJ2-7, is KAGVTQTPRYLIKTRGQQVTLSCSPISGHRSVSWYQQTPGQGLQFLFEYFSETQRNKGNFPGRFSGRQFSNSRSEMNVSTLELGDSALYLCASSLSDREGAYEQYFGPGTRLTVT.

This clonotype turned up a few times. The V call is TRBV20-1, the J call TRBJ1-2; D is unclear. Germline assignment: CDR1 DFQATT and CDR2 SNEGSKA (reference sequence). The CDR3 length is 13 residues. The V gene lost 0 bases and the J gene lost 7 bases, with 12 bases spanning the gap. The CDR3 protein is CSARDWTAIGYTF. The CDR3 DNA sequence: TGCAGTGCTAGAGATTGGACCGCCATTGGCTACACCTTC.